This is a list of T cell receptor beta chains from one sample in a study of T-cell reconstitution after alpha-beta-depleted transplantation in children. Via MiXCR, TCRdb re-called the PCR reads, giving one row per CDR3 protein. The sample has about 690,000 distinct CDR3 sequences; around 17% are singletons. The sequences come from PBMCs from the stem cell graft donor, collected from the stem cell graft. The receptors stem from a human donor who donated a stem cell graft to a child with acute myeloid leukemia. CDR3s leave out the opening cysteine and the closing phenylalanine or tryptophan. Fields, in order: V gene, J gene, CDR3 protein.

TRBV5-1	TRBJ1-1	ASTPTGQEGTEAF
TRBV20-1	TRBJ1-5	SARMVAGGNQPQH
TRBV20-1	TRBJ1-2	SARDPSGSFSTIGYT
TRBV4-3	TRBJ1-5	ASSQDRQGNQPQH
TRBV20-1	TRBJ2-3	SARTGGGSTDTQY
TRBV24-1	TRBJ1-5	ATSGSGGQPQH
TRBV25-1	TRBJ2-2	ASSESGTPGELF
TRBV20-1	TRBJ2-6	SARDRISGANVLT
TRBV20-1	TRBJ2-5	SARDLIFATGGPGETQY
TRBV7-6	TRBJ2-1	ASSPPDPLGDNEQF
TRBV6-2/TRBV6-3	TRBJ1-3	ASSYGTAGNTIY
TRBV15	TRBJ1-1	ATSRDGGRDVEAF
TRBV29-1	TRBJ2-3	SAPTGTSTDTQY
TRBV7-9	TRBJ2-7	ASSLVGQDDEQY
TRBV6-1	TRBJ1-5	ASRGGAEYQPQH
TRBV20-1	TRBJ2-3	SAELTSGGPDTQY
TRBV7-6	TRBJ1-5	ASSPTPGRLNQPQH
TRBV6-2/TRBV6-3	TRBJ2-7	ASRSGFAYEQY
TRBV20-1	TRBJ2-7	SASAYRDSFQPRYEQY
TRBV7-9	TRBJ2-1	ASSPSWNSGHNEQF
TRBV12-3/TRBV12-4	TRBJ2-2	ASNGAANTGELF
TRBV20-1	TRBJ2-5	SAGYSGGAEETQY
TRBV20-1	TRBJ1-1	SAQGTGLEAF
TRBV28	TRBJ1-2	ASSSQGDFGYT
TRBV6-1	TRBJ1-4	ASSAYRGTNEKLF
TRBV5-4	TRBJ2-1	ASSSTLLAGGYNEQF
TRBV27	TRBJ2-5	AIGQGVQETQY
TRBV12-3/TRBV12-4	TRBJ2-7	ASSLGLHYEQY
TRBV29-1	TRBJ1-1	SVEDRQTEAF
TRBV13	TRBJ1-2	ASSSTPYT
TRBV10-2	TRBJ1-4	ASRDTEWEKLF
TRBV5-1	TRBJ1-4	ASSSRDSGITATYEKLF
TRBV7-2	TRBJ2-1	ASSLASGGYSSYNEQF
TRBV4-3	TRBJ2-1	ASSQDPPPGEQF
TRBV5-4	TRBJ1-2	ASSFRGVWHGYT
TRBV7-2	TRBJ2-1	ASSMAKYNEQF
TRBV20-1	TRBJ2-7	STRSDRYHEQY
TRBV20-1	TRBJ2-3	SARSGAQARTDTQY
TRBV7-2	TRBJ2-1	ASSLSAGINNEQF
TRBV12-3/TRBV12-4	TRBJ1-3	ASSLLGKAGNTIY
TRBV7-8	TRBJ1-4	ASSFLGQVGEKLF
TRBV12-3/TRBV12-4	TRBJ2-7	ASTAGAREQY
TRBV20-1	TRBJ2-5	SARTGLQRETQY
TRBV7-2	TRBJ2-5	ASSLGQIRELGTQY
TRBV5-1	TRBJ1-3	ASSPIGLGGNTIY
TRBV7-8	TRBJ1-1	ASTVHQTTEAF
TRBV10-3	TRBJ1-3	AISDGVSGNTIY
TRBV5-4	TRBJ2-7	ASSLGQGNSEQY
TRBV20-1	TRBJ1-2	SASSGDYGYT
TRBV20-1	TRBJ1-2	SASPDQLGYT
TRBV12-3/TRBV12-4	TRBJ1-6	ASSFVNSPLH
TRBV12-3/TRBV12-4	TRBJ2-1	ASSFYGDTTYNEQF
TRBV7-9	TRBJ1-4	ASSLDSGEKLF
TRBV30	TRBJ2-3	AWSQTTGVDTQY
TRBV27	TRBJ2-3	ASRLAGGAGDTQY
TRBV12-3/TRBV12-4	TRBJ1-6	ASSHLGAVDNSPLH
TRBV7-8	TRBJ2-7	ASSLVGGGVPYEQY